This T cell receptor beta chain comes out of a study of OX40 agonist ivuxolimab in advanced cancers. About the research overall: Each dose-escalation patient presented with hepatocellular carcinoma, melanoma, renal cell or head and neck cancer. Approximately 41% of patients had received prior checkpoint inhibitor therapy. Three dose-escalation patients had partial responses: one with hepatocellular carcinoma and two with cutaneous melanoma.

Trimming pared 7 bases from V and 1 base from J, leaving 15 bases between. The CDR3 covers 15 residues. Germline V gene lookup returns CDR1 LGHNT and CDR2 FRNRAP. Measured with immunoSEQ multiplex PCR; TCRdb has only the in-frame clones, and not every one. The table records about 35,000 clones, roughly 80% of them present only once. This clone was found once. The receptor was derived from an adult with an advanced solid tumor such as melanoma, head and neck, liver or kidney cancer. V usage is TRBV12-5 and J usage is TRBJ2-3, with TRBD2 as a possible D gene (5 bases). The input for sequencing was CD4+ or CD8+ T cells sorted from blood, taken in a trial of the OX40 agonist ivuxolimab. The CDR3 nucleotides read TGTGCTAGTGCCCGGACCCCCGGGGGCACAGATACGCAGTATTTT. As protein: CASARTPGGTDTQYF.